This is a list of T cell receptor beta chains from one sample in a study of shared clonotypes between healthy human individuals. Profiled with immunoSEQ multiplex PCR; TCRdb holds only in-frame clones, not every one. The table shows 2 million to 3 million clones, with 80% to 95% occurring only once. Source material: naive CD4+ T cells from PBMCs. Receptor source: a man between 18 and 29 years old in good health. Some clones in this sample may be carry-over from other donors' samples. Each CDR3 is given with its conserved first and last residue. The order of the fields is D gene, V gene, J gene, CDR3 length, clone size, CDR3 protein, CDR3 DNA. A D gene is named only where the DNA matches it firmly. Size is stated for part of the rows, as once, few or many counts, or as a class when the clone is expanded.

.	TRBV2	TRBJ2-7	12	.	CASRGDWEEQYF	TGTGCCAGCAGAGGCGACTGGGAAGAGCAGTACTTC
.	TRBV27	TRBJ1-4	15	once	CASSLTGRINEKLFF	TGTGCCAGCAGTTTGACAGGCCGGATTAATGAAAAACTGTTTTTT
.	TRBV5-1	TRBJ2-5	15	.	CASRTGSGGWETQYF	TGCGCCAGCAGGACAGGGAGCGGGGGCTGGGAGACCCAGTACTTC
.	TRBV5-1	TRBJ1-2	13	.	CASSLTAGLTYTF	TGCGCCAGCAGCTTGACGGCAGGCCTCACCTACACCTTC
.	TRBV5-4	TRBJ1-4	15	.	CASSLEGGAGEKLFF	TGTGCCAGCAGCTTGGAAGGGGGGGCTGGAGAAAAACTGTTTTTT
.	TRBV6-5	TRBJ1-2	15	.	CASTRPSGVGYGYTF	TGTGCCAGCACCCGCCCCTCAGGGGTAGGCTATGGCTACACCTTC
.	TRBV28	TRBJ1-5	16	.	CASSMGGARSNQPQHF	TGTGCCAGCAGTATGGGTGGGGCTCGAAGCAATCAGCCCCAGCATTTT
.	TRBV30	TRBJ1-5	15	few	CAWSVVGGPNQPQHF	TGTGCCTGGAGCGTTGTAGGGGGTCCCAATCAGCCCCAGCATTTT
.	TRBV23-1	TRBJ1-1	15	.	CASRLDKLGDTEAFF	TGCGCCAGCAGACTAGATAAACTCGGGGACACTGAAGCTTTCTTT
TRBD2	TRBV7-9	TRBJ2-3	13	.	CASKRENTDTQYF	TGTGCCAGCAAGCGGGAGAACACAGATACGCAGTATTTT
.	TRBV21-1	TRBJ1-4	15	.	CASSKARSTNEKLFF	TGTGCCAGCAGCAAAGCTCGTTCGACTAATGAAAAACTGTTTTTT
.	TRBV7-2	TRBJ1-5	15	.	CASSSTRGPNQPQHF	TGTGCCAGCAGCTCAACGCGGGGGCCCAATCAGCCCCAGCATTTT
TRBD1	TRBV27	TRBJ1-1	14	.	CASRRTGWNTEAFF	TGTGCCAGCAGGAGGACAGGGTGGAACACTGAAGCTTTCTTT
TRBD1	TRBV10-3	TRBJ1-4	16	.	CATQPFKDRVGEKLFF	TGTGCCACACAACCATTCAAAGACAGGGTCGGCGAAAAACTGTTTTTT
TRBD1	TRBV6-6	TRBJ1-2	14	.	CASRTGTGVYGYTF	TGTGCCAGCAGGACCGGGACAGGGGTTTATGGCTACACCTTC
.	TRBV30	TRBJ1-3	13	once	CAWTLGAGNTIYF	TGTGCCTGGACCCTCGGAGCTGGAAACACCATATATTTT
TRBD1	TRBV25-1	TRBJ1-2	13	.	CASSGQGADGYTF	TGTGCCAGCAGTGGACAGGGGGCAGATGGCTACACCTTC
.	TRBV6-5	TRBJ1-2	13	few	CASSYSPGDGYTF	TGTGCCAGCAGTTACTCGCCAGGGGATGGCTACACCTTC
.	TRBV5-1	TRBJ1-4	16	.	CASSFSSAGWEEKLFF	TGCGCCAGCAGCTTTTCCTCTGCAGGGTGGGAGGAAAAACTGTTTTTT
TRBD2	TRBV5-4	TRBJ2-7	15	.	CASAWEGAPSYEQYF	TGTGCCAGCGCGTGGGAGGGAGCTCCCTCCTACGAGCAGTACTTC